The 13 T cell receptor beta chains given below trace back to one sample, sequenced in a study of cytomegalovirus exposure and HLA in healthy donors. A multiplex PCR was run with 60 Vbeta primers and 13 Jbeta primers. Here immunoSEQ multiplex PCR was the method, and the copy in TCRdb shows in-frame clones only, minus some. The sample carries approximately 100,000 clones, 50% to 75% recorded once. The specimen was PBMCs. The origin of the receptors is a young man in good health and CMV-seronegative.

With regard to this clone: A read error may produce the germline difference seen at one junction end. The genes are TRBV7-9 and TRBJ1-1; D perhaps matches TRBD1 (6 bases). CDR3 size: 15 residues. CDR1 is SEHNR and CDR2 is FQNEAQ in the germline V gene (reference sequence). The DNA of the CDR3 is TGTTCCAGCAGCCCCAGAGGGGGAGAGAACACTGAAGCTTTCTTT. Encoded protein: CSSSPRGGENTEAFF.

V is TRBV6-6 and J is TRBJ1-5; D call uncertain. V lost 0 bases and J 5 bases, leaving 8 bases between the germline ends. Germline V gene lookup returns CDR1 MNHNY and CDR2 SVGAGI (reference sequence). The CDR3 is made up of 14 amino acids. In nucleotides, the CDR3 is TGTGCCAGCAGTTACTCGGGCGGGGATCAGCCCCAGCATTTT. Translating gives CASSYSGGDQPQHF.

The chain uses TRBV9 and TRBJ1-4; D unresolved. The germline V gene has CDR1 SGDLS and CDR2 YYNGEE. The CDR3 extends over 16 amino acids. Trimming removed 0 bases at V and 7 bases at J, with 16 bases between. CDR3 in amino acids: CASSVGAGGQVEKLFF. CDR3 nucleotide sequence: TGTGCCAGCAGCGTAGGGGCAGGAGGGCAAGTTGAAAAACTGTTTTTT.

This chain connects TRBV28 to TRBJ2-7; tentatively, D is TRBD2 (6 bases). The germline gives CDR1 MDHEN, CDR2 SYDVKM. Between the trimmed V and J ends, which lost 8 bases and 5 bases, there was a span of 19 bases. The CDR3 spans 14 residues. CDR3 amino acids: CASGGSPTRNEQYF. CDR3 DNA sequence: TGTGCCAGCGGGGGGTCACCTACTAGGAACGAGCAGTACTTC.

The CDR3 region is CASSRDWDSSNSPLHF. CDR3 sequence (DNA): TGTGCCAGCAGCCGGGATTGGGACAGCAGCAATTCACCCCTCCACTTT. The chain couples TRBV9 to TRBJ1-6; 7 positions agree with TRBD1. This CDR3 spans 16 amino acids. V was clipped by 4 bases and J by 7 bases; unmatched bases: 11. Germline CDR1 is SGDLS and CDR2 is YYNGEE.

This chain connects TRBV7-2 to TRBJ1-2; TRBD1 is a possible D gene (6 bases). V lost 3 bases and J lost 7, with 15 bases in between. CDR1 is SGHTA and CDR2 is FQGNSA in the germline V gene. The CDR3 consists of 14 residues. CDR3 region: CASSFLGTGSGYTF. The CDR3 coding sequence is TGTGCCAGCAGCTTCCTGGGCACAGGGAGTGGCTACACCTTC.

The chain joins TRBV27 to TRBJ1-5; D uncertain. Germline lookup yields CDR1 MNHEY and CDR2 SMNVEV (reference sequence). Trimming took off 0 bases at V and 1 base at J, with 10 bases between the two ends. The CDR3 contains 16 residues. CDR3 sequence: CASSLSFWSSNQPQHF. DNA of the CDR3: TGTGCCAGCAGTTTATCATTTTGGAGCAGCAATCAGCCCCAGCATTTT.

On this clone itself: A read error may produce the germline difference seen at one junction end. V gene TRBV7-7 combines with J gene TRBJ2-1; no clear D gene. CDR1 is SSHAT, CDR2 FNYEAQ, per germline (reference sequence). This CDR3 region has 15 residues. DNA for the CDR3: TGTGCTAGCAGCTCTTTCCTCGCGCGCGACAATGAGCAGTTCTTC. This gives the protein CASSSFLARDNEQFF.

This rearrangement joins TRBV9 to TRBJ2-2, with 14 bases identical to TRBD2. V lost 4 bases to trimming and J lost 6 bases; unmatched junction nucleotides: 5. The CDR3 is made up of 16 amino acids. Germline V lookup: CDR1 SGDLS, CDR2 YYNGEE. The CDR3 DNA sequence: TGTGCCAGCAGCCTGGGACTAGCGGGGGTCGCCGGGGAGCTGTTTTTT. This encodes CASSLGLAGVAGELFF.

V gene TRBV6-5 combines with J gene TRBJ2-7, with TRBD1 as a possible D gene (6 bases). CDR1 is MNHEY and CDR2 is SVGAGI in the germline V gene. The V and J ends lost 6 bases and 4 bases respectively, with 7 bases between them. The CDR3 is 11 amino acids. The CDR3 bases are TGTGCCAGCAGACAGGGATACGAGCAGTACTTC. This encodes CASRQGYEQYF.

The chain joins TRBV6-5 to TRBJ1-6; D unresolved. Trimming removed 6 bases from V and 10 bases from J, with 13 bases in between. From germline, CDR1 is MNHEY and CDR2 SVGAGI. This CDR3 has 13 residues. In DNA, the CDR3 is TGTGCCAGCAGAGTCCCGGGTGGATCACCCCTCCACTTT. Translating it yields CASRVPGGSPLHF.

This clone turned up a few times. The chain joins TRBV2 to TRBJ2-1; D is unclear. Trimming stripped 6 bases from V and 7 bases from J, with 19 bases between. Germline V gene lookup returns CDR1 SNHLY and CDR2 FYNNEI. The CDR3 contains 15 residues. DNA of the CDR3: TGTGCCAGCAGAAACCCTTCGAACAACAGAAATGAGCAGTTCTTC. Translation: CASRNPSNNRNEQFF. The variable domain in full, completed from reference TRBV2 and TRBJ2-1, reads EPEVTQTPSHQVTQMGQEVILRCVPISNHLYFYWYRQILGQKVEFLVSFYNNEISEKSEIFDDQFSVERPDGSNFTLKIRSTKLEDSAMYFCASRNPSNNRNEQFFGPGTRLTVL.

The CDR3 bases are TGTGCCAGCAGCTATCACGGGACTAGCGGGAGGGCTGAGCAGTTCTTC. It is translated as CASSYHGTSGRAEQFF. The V gene is TRBV7-3, the J gene TRBJ2-1, with 16 nucleotides matching TRBD2. J was trimmed by 9 bases and V by 4 bases; bases with no gene match: 6. The CDR3 is made up of 16 amino acids. Germline CDR1 is SGHTA and CDR2 is FQGTGA.